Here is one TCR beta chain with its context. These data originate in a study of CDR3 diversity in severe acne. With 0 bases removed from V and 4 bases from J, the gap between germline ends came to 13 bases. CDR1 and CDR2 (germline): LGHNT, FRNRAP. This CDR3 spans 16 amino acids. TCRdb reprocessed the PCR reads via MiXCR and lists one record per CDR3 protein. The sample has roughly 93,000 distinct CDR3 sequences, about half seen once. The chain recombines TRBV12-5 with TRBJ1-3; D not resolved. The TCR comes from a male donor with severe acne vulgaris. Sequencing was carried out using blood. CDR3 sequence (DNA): TGTGCTAGTGGTTTGGTAGAAGGGTCAAGAGGAAACACCATATATTTT. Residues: CASGLVEGSRGNTIYF.